The TCR beta chain described here comes from a study of blood T cell repertoires in COVID-19. Study background: Material from acute and convalescent COVID-19 was sourced from the United States, Italy and Spain.

Participants were placed into cohorts based on the clinical history they reported. The germline gives CDR1 MGHDK, CDR2 SYGVNS. The CDR3 runs 15 residues. V was clipped by 6 bases and J by 2 bases, with 17 bases between them. In the source study's methods: Reference gene primer amplification gave nucleated cell count estimates. Assay: immunoSEQ multiplex PCR; the TCRdb copy retains only in-frame clones and omits some. D and trimming were read from the DNA, whereas the V and J calls and clone size are those reported in that table. The profile covers around 300,000 clones, with less than 90% appearing a single time and under 3.5% taken by the ten largest.

The clonotype originates from a woman between 45 and 65 years old who had recovered from COVID-19. Source material: PBMCs or T cells enriched from blood (not recorded which). The chain carries TRBV25-1 and TRBJ2-7; D might be TRBD2 (5 bases). CDR3: CASSPGGLNPYEQYF. DNA of the CDR3: TGTGCCAGCAGCCCCGGCGGGCTCAATCCCTACGAGCAGTACTTC.